This T cell receptor (beta chain) derives from a study of cytomegalovirus exposure and HLA in healthy donors. General study findings and limits: Earlier findings revealed that most TCR beta V segments proved productive either about 87% or about 30% of the time. TCR beta chains associated with HLA were, in a later analysis, more clonally expanded than equally common others.

Among the donors, all were healthy bone marrow donors. This CDR3 has 13 amino acids. The germline V gene encodes CDR1 KGHSH and CDR2 LQKENI. V lost 3 bases to trimming and J lost 5 bases; unmatched junction nucleotides: 2. Primers included in the PCR were 60 Vbeta and 13 Jbeta primers. Methods used by the authors: Roughly 12 million of 65 million to 95 million unique TCR beta chains were shared, per a later count. Generated by immunoSEQ multiplex PCR, the TCRdb table keeps only in-frame clones and is missing some. The V and J calls and clone size come from that table; D and trimming were worked out from the DNA. The specimen's table records 80,000 to 95,000 clones. For this clone: Its antigen remains unidentified.

The clonotype was recovered from a man in his forties or fifties in good health and CMV-seropositive. The sequenced material came from PBMCs. The chain carries TRBV18 and TRBJ2-3; TRBD2 aligns across 7 bases. The CDR3 region is CASSPREGDTQYF. The CDR3 coding sequence is TGTGCCAGCTCACCCAGGGAGGGAGATACGCAGTATTTT.